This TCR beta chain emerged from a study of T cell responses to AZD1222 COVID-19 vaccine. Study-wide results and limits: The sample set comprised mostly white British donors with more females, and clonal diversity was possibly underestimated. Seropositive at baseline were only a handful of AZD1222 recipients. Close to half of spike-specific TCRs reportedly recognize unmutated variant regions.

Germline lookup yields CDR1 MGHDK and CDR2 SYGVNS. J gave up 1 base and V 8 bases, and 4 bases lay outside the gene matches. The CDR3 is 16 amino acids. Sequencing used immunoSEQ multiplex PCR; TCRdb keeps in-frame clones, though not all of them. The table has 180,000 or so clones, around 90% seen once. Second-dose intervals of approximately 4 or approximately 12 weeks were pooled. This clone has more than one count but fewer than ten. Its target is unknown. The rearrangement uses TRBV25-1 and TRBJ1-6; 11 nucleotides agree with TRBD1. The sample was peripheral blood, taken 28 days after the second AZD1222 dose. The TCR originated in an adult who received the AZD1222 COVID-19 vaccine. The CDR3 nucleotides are TGTGCCAGCGGGGGACAGGGGGTATCCTATAATTCACCCCTCCACTTT. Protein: CASGGQGVSYNSPLHF.